The sequence of this T cell receptor beta chain was determined in a study of cytomegalovirus exposure and HLA in healthy donors. On the study more broadly: The roughly 670 first-cohort repertoires and the 95 to 150 validation repertoires shared the same platform, a later analysis reported.

The protocol was immunoSEQ multiplex PCR, while the TCRdb copy is restricted to in-frame clones and leaves out a portion. Seen here are under 200,000 clones, roughly 90% observed once, and the top ten hold around 3.8%. In regard to this clone: Its matching antigen is unknown.

Trimming took 8 bases from V and 2 from J, leaving 12 bases between them. Germline V gene sequence: CDR1 SNHLY, CDR2 FYNNEI. The CDR3 loop spans 13 amino acids. The study, taken as a whole, reports: High specificity and sensitivity for cytomegalovirus status were reported for the classifier. It was about 180 TCR beta chains that were listed as cytomegalovirus-associated.

Sample: PBMCs. The TCR originated in a young man in good health and CMV-seropositive. The chain joins TRBV2 to TRBJ1-2; possible D gene TRBD1, 6 bases. The CDR3 DNA follows: TGTGCCAGCTCCCCGGGACAAAACTATGGCTACACCTTC. Its protein product is CASSPGQNYGYTF.